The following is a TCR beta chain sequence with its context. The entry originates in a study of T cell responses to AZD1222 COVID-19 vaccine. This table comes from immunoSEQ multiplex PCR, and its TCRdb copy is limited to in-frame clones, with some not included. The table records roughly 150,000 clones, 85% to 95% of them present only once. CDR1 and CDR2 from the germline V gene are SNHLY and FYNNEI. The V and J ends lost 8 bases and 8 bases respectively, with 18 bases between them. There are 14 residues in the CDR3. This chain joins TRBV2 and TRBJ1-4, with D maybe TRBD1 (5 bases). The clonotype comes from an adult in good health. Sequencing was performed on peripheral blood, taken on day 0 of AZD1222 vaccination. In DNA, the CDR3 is TGTGCCAGCGGCATTCTGCAGGGCGGGGAAAAACTGTTTTTT. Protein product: CASGILQGGEKLFF. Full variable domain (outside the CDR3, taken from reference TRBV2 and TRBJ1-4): EPEVTQTPSHQVTQMGQEVILRCVPISNHLYFYWYRQILGQKVEFLVSFYNNEISEKSEIFDDQFSVERPDGSNFTLKIRSTKLEDSAMYFCASGILQGGEKLFFGSGTQLSVL.